A few counts support the clone carrying this T cell receptor (beta chain). What it recognizes is unknown. The sample comes from a study of CD8 T cells in ankylosing spondylitis. TCRdb used MiXCR to reprocess the 5' RACE reads, holding one entry per CDR3 protein. The data contain 700,000 to 850,000 distinct CDR3 sequences, approximately 12% of them singletons. Findings and caveats of the study: What seemed typical of ankylosing spondylitis blood was a TCR beta motif built from eight highly homologous variants.

The V segment lost 6 bases and the J segment 9 bases; nucleotides outside the gene matches: 7. CDR3 length: 13 amino acids. Germline CDR1 is DFQATT and CDR2 is SNEGSKA (reference sequence). The genes are TRBV20-1 and TRBJ2-7; TRBD2 matches at 14 bases. Material: blood, either unsorted or a sorted T cell fraction (not recorded which). The TCR was taken from a male donor with ankylosing spondylitis. This CDR3 reads CSAGTSGSFGQYF. The CDR3, as DNA: TGCAGTGCAGGGACTAGCGGGAGTTTTGGGCAGTACTTC.